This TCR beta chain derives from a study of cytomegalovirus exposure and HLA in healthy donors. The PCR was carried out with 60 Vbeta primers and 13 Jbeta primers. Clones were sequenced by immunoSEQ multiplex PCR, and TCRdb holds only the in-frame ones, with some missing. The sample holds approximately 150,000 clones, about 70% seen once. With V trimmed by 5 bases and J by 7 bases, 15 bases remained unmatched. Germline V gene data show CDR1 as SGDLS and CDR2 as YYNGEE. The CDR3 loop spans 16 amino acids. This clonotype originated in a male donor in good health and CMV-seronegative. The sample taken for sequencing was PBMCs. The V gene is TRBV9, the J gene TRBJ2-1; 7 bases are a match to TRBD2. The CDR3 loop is CASRADHSGWSNEQFF. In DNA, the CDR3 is TGTGCCAGCAGGGCGGACCATAGCGGGTGGTCGAATGAGCAGTTCTTC.